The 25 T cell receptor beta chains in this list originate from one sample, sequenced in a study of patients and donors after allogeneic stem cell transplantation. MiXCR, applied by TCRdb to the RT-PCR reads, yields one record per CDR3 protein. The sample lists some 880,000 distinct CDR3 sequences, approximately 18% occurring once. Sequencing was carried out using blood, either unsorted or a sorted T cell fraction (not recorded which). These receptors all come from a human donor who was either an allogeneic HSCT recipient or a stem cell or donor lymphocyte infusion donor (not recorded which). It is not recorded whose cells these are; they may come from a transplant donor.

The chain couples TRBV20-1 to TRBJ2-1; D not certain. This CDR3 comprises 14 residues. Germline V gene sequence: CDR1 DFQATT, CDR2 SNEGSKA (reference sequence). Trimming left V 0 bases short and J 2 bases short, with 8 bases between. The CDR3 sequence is CSARDRRPYNEQFF. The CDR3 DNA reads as TGCAGTGCTAGAGATCGGCGGCCCTACAATGAGCAGTTCTTC.

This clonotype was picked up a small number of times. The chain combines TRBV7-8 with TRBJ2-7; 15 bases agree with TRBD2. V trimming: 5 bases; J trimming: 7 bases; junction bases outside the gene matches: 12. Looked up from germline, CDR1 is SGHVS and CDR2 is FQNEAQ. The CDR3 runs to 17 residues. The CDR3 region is CASSLGLAGGRFGEQYF. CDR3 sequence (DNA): TGTGCCAGCAGCCTCGGACTAGCGGGAGGGCGGTTTGGGGAGCAGTACTTC.

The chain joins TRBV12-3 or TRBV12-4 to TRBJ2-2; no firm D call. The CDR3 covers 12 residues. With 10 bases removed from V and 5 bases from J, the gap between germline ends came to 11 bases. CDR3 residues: CAITFGTGELFF. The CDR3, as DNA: TGTGCCATTACCTTTGGGACCGGGGAGCTGTTTTTT.

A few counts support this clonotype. The CDR3 bases are TGCGCCAGCAGCCAATTGCGGGGGCCGCTCCCCCCCCTTAACTATGGCTACACCTTC. Protein product: CASSQLRGPLPPLNYGYTF. The J gene is TRBJ1-2, the V gene TRBV4-1; D may be TRBD1 (6 bases). The germline gives CDR1 MGHRA, CDR2 YSYEKL. The CDR3 spans 19 residues. The V end lost 2 bases, the J end lost 1 base, and 23 bases lay between the germline ends.

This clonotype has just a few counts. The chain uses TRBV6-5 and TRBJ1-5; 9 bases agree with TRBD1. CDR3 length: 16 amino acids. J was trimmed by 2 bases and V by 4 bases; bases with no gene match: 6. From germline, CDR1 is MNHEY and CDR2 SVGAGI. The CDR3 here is CASSSGQGAGNQPQHF. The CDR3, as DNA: TGTGCCAGCAGTTCGGGACAGGGAGCGGGCAATCAGCCCCAGCATTTT.

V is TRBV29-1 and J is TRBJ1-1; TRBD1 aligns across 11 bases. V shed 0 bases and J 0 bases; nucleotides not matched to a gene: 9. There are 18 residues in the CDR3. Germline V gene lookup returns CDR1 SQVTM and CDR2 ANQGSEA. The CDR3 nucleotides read TGCAGCGTTGAAGATCGAAGGAGGACAGGGGGCTTGAACACTGAAGCTTTCTTT. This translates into CSVEDRRRTGGLNTEAFF.

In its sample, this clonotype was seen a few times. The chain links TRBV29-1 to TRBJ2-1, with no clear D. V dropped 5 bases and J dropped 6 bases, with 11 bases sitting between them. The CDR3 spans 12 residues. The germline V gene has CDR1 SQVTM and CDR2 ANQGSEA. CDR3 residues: CSVSVGTNEQFF. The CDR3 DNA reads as TGCAGCGTTTCGGTTGGCACCAATGAGCAGTTCTTC.

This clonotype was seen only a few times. CDR3 sequence: CASRPRSGTEAFF. CDR3 DNA: TGTGCCAGCAGACCCCGGTCGGGAACTGAAGCTTTCTTT. V is TRBV5-8 and J is TRBJ1-1; no clear D. The CDR3 runs 13 residues. V was pared by 5 bases and J by 5 bases, with 13 bases between. Germline values: CDR1 SGHTS, CDR2 YDEGEE.

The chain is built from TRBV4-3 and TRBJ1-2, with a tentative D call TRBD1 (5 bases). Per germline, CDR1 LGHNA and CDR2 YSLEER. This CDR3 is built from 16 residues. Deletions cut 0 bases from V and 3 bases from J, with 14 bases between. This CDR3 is CASSQDGKGPHYGYTF. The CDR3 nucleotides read TGCGCCAGCAGCCAAGATGGAAAGGGGCCCCACTATGGCTACACCTTC.

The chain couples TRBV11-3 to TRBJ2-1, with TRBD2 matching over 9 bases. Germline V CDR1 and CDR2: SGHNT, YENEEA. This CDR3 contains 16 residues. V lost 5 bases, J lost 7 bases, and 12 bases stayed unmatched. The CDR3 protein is CASSGSTSGYPNEQFF. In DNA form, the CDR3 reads TGTGCCAGCAGCGGGTCGACTAGCGGTTACCCGAATGAGCAGTTCTTC.

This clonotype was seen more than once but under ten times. The CDR3 reads CASSPLDSASGNTIYF. In DNA, the CDR3 is TGCGCCAGCAGCCCCCTGGACAGCGCCTCTGGAAACACCATATATTTT. This rearrangement joins TRBV5-1 to TRBJ1-3; D might be TRBD1 (6 bases). There are 16 residues in the CDR3. Germline CDR1 reads SGHRS; CDR2 reads YFSETQ. Trimming removed 4 bases from V and 0 bases from J, with 14 bases in between.

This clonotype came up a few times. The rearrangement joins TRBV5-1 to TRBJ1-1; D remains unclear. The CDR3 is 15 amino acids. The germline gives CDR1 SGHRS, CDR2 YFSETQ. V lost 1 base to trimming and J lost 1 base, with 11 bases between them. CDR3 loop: CASSLSSGKNTEAFF. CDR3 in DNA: TGCGCCAGCAGCTTGAGTTCGGGCAAGAACACTGAAGCTTTCTTT.

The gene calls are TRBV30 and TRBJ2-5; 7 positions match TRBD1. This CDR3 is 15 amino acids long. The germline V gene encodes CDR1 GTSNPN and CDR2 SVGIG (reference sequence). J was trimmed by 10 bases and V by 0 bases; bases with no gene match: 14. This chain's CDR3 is CAWSVEGAPESVQYF. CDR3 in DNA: TGTGCCTGGAGTGTAGAGGGGGCGCCGGAATCGGTCCAGTACTTC.

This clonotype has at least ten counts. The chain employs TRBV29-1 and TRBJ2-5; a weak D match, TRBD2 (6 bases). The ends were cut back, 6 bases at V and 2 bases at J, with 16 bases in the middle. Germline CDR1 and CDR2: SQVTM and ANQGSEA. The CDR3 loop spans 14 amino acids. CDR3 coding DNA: TGCAGCGTCGCATACGGACTAATTCAAGAGACCCAGTACTTC. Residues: CSVAYGLIQETQYF.

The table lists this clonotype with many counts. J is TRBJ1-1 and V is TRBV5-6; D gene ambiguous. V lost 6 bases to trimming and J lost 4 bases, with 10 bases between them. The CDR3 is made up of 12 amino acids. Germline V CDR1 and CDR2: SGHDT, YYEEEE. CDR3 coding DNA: TGTGCCAGCACCCGGTTCCGCACTGAAGCTTTCTTT. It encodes CASTRFRTEAFF.

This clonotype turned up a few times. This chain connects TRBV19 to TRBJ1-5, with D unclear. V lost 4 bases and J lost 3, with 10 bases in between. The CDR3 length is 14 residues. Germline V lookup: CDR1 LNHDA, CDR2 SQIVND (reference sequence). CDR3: CASSTRRLNQPQHF. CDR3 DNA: TGTGCCAGTAGTACCAGACGGCTCAATCAGCCCCAGCATTTT.

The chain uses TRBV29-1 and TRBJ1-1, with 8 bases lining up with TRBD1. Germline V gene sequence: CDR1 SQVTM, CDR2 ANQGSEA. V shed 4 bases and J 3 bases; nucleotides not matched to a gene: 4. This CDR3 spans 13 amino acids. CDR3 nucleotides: TGCAGCGTTGGGCAGGGGGCTGACACTGAAGCTTTCTTT. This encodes CSVGQGADTEAFF.

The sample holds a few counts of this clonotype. In nucleotides, the CDR3 is TGTGCCAGCAGCTTAGATCACGGGTATGGCTACACCTTC. Translation gives CASSLDHGYGYTF. The chain combines TRBV11-2 with TRBJ1-2; D uncertain. Trimming removed 0 bases from V and 5 bases from J, with 7 bases in between. This CDR3 has 13 residues. Germline V gene lookup returns CDR1 SGHAT and CDR2 FQNNGV.

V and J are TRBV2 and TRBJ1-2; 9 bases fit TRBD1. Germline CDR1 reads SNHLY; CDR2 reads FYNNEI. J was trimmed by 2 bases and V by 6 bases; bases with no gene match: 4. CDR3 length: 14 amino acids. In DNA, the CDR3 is TGTGCCAGCAGGGGGACAGGGCGCAACTATGGCTACACCTTC. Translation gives CASRGTGRNYGYTF.

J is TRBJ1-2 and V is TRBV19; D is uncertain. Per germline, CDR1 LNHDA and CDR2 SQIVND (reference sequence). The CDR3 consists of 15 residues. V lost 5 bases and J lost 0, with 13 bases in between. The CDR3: CASSVQVLANYGYTF. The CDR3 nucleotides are TGTGCCAGTAGTGTTCAGGTCTTAGCTAACTATGGCTACACCTTC.

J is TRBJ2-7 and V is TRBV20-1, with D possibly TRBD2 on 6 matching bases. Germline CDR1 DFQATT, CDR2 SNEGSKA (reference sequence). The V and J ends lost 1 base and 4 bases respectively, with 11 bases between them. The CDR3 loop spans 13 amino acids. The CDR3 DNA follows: TGCAGTGCTAGAGTCCCGGGAGTTTACGAGCAGTACTTC. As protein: CSARVPGVYEQYF.

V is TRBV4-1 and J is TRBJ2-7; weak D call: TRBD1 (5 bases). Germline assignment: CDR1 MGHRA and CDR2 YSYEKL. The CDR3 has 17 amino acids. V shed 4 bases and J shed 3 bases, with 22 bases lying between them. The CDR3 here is CASSPILDSPGDYEQYF. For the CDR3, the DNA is TGCGCCAGCAGCCCCATTCTTGACAGTCCTGGAGACTACGAGCAGTACTTC.

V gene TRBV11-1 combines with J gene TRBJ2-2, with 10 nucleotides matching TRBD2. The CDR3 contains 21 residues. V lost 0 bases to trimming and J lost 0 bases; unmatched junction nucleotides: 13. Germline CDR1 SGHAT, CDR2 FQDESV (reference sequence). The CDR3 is CASSLAPRLAGFNANTGELFF. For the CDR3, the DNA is TGTGCCAGCAGCTTAGCGCCGAGACTAGCGGGCTTTAACGCGAACACCGGGGAGCTGTTTTTT. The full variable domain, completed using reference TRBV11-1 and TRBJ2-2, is EAEVAQSPRYKITEKSQAVAFWCDPISGHATLYWYRQILGQGPELLVQFQDESVVDDSQLPKDRFSAERLKGVDSTLKIQPAELGDSAMYLCASSLAPRLAGFNANTGELFFGEGSRLTVL.

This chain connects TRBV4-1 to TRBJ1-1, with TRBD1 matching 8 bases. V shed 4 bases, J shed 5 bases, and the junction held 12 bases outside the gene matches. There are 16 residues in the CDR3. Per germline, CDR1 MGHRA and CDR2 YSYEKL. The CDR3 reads CASSPSSGDRGTEAFF. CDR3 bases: TGCGCCAGCAGCCCCTCTTCGGGCGACAGGGGAACTGAAGCTTTCTTT.

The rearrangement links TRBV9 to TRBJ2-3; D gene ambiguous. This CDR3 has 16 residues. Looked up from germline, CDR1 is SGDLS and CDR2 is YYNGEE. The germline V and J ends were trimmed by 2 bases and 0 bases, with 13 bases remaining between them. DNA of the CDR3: TGTGCCAGCAGCGTCGGTGGCAGTCCTAGCACAGATACGCAGTATTTT. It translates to CASSVGGSPSTDTQYF.